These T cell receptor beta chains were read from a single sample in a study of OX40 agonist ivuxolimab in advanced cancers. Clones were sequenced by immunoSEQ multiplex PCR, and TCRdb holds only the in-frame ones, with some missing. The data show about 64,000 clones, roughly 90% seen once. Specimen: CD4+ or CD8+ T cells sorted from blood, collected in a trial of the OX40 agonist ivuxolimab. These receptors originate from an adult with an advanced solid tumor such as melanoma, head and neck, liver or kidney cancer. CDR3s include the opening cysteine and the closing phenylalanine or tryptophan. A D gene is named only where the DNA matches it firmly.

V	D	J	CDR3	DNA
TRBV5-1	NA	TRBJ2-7	CASSLSGNYEQYF	TGCGCCAGCAGCTTGTCCGGTAACTACGAGCAGTACTTC
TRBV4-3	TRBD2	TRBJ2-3	CASSQGGLAGNTDTQYF	TGCGCCAGCAGCCAAGGCGGACTAGCGGGGAACACAGATACGCAGTATTTT
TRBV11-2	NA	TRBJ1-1	CASRVMRGLNTEAFF	TGTGCCAGCAGGGTAATGCGGGGCTTGAACACTGAAGCTTTCTTT
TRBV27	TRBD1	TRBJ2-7	CASSLWGTATTMQYF	TGTGCCAGCAGTTTATGGGGGACAGCGACGACCATGCAGTACTTC
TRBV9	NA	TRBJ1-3	CASSVVEGISGNTIYF	TGTGCCAGCAGCGTAGTGGAGGGGATTTCTGGAAACACCATATATTTT
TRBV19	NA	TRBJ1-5	CASSIGRRQVGPQHF	TGTGCCAGTAGTATAGGGAGACGACAGGTTGGGCCCCAGCATTTT
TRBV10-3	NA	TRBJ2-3	CAITPNGGSTDTQYF	TGTGCCATCACCCCGAACGGGGGAAGCACAGATACGCAGTATTTT
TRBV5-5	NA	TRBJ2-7	CASSSSRQTYEQYF	TGTGCCAGCAGCTCGAGTCGACAGACCTACGAGCAGTACTTC
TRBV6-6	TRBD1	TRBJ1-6	CASSLGAGGNSPLHF	TGTGCCAGCAGTTTGGGGGCAGGGGGCAATTCACCCCTCCACTTT
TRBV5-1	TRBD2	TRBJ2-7	CASSYLAGPRNEQYF	TGCGCCAGCAGCTACCTAGCGGGCCCCCGGAACGAGCAGTACTTC
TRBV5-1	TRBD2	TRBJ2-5	CASSLDREGETQYF	TGCGCCAGCAGCTTGGACCGGGAGGGAGAGACCCAGTACTTC
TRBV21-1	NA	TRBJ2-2	CASSKVGTGPGELFF	TGTGCCAGCAGCAAAGTAGGCACGGGGCCCGGGGAGCTGTTTTTT
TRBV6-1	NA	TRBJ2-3	CASGEFRGDTQYF	TGTGCCAGCGGTGAATTCAGGGGTGATACGCAGTATTTT
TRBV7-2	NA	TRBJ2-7	CASSLAPGDTYEQYF	TGTGCCAGCAGCTTAGCCCCGGGAGATACCTACGAGCAGTACTTC
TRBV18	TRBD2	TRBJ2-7	CASSSDRLALSGYEQYF	TGTGCCAGCTCATCAGACAGACTAGCTCTATCCGGCTACGAGCAGTACTTC
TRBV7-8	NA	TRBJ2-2	CASSLAPRGNTGELFF	TGTGCCAGCAGCTTAGCGCCCAGGGGGAACACCGGGGAGCTGTTTTTT
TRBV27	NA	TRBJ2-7	CASSLVFLGYEQYF	TGTGCCAGCAGTTTAGTGTTCTTAGGCTACGAGCAGTACTTC
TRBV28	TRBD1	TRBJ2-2	CASNVDETGSTGELFF	TGTGCCAGCAATGTTGATGAGACAGGGAGCACCGGGGAGCTGTTTTTT
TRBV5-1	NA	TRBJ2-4	CASSLGGLENIQYF	TGCGCCAGCAGCTTGGGGGGTCTCGAAAACATTCAGTACTTC
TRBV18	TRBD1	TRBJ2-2	CASSPVTGDGELFF	TGTGCCAGCTCACCAGTGACAGGGGACGGGGAGCTGTTTTTT
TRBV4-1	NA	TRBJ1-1	CASSQTGLPSAKAFF	TGCGCCAGCAGCCAGACGGGCCTTCCTTCGGCCAAAGCTTTCTTT
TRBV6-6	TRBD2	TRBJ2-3	CASSIGGRATDTQYF	TGTGCCAGCAGTATAGGCGGGAGGGCCACAGATACGCAGTATTTT
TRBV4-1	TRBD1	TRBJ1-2	CASSPDRGNYGYTF	TGCGCCAGCAGCCCGGACAGGGGCAACTATGGCTACACCTTC
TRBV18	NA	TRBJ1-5	CASSPPSNHQPQHF	TGTGCCAGCTCACCACCGTCCAATCATCAGCCCCAGCATTTT
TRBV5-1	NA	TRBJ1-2	CASRVGTATIYGYTF	TGCGCCAGCAGGGTAGGGACGGCAACCATCTATGGCTACACCTTC
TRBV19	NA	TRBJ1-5	CASSIVPLRWDSNQPQHF	TGTGCCAGTAGTATAGTTCCCCTGCGGTGGGATAGCAATCAGCCCCAGCATTTT
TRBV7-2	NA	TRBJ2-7	CASSLTTMEQYF	TGTGCCAGCAGCTTGACTACGATGGAGCAGTACTTC
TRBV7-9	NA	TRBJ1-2	CASSDWTEDYGYTF	TGTGCCAGCAGCGACTGGACAGAGGACTATGGCTACACCTTC
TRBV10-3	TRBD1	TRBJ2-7	CAISESRGTGSNEQYF	TGTGCCATCAGTGAGTCTCGTGGGACAGGGAGTAACGAGCAGTACTTC
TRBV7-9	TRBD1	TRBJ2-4	CASSPRQGVAKNIQYF	TGTGCCAGCAGCCCTCGACAGGGAGTCGCCAAAAACATTCAGTACTTC
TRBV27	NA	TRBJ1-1	CASSHLPTEARTEAFF	TGTGCCAGCAGTCATCTCCCGACAGAAGCTCGCACTGAAGCTTTCTTT
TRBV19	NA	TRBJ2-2	CATDRYTGELFF	TGTGCCACCGACAGGTACACCGGGGAGCTGTTTTTT